A selection of T cell receptor beta chains follows, all from one sample in a study of cytomegalovirus exposure and HLA in healthy donors. TCRdb's table, derived via immunoSEQ multiplex PCR, lists solely in-frame clones and lacks some. There are more than 95,000 clones in the sample; about a sixth occur only once, and approximately 2.9% lies in the top ten. Sequences were obtained from PBMCs. All receptors come from a female donor in good health and CMV-seropositive. The CDR3 runs from the conserved cysteine through the conserved F or W. The D gene is left open where the match is weak. Rows may omit the clone size; those that give it use once, few, many or a size class.

CDR3 DNA: TGCGCCAGCGCCACGACTTGGGGCAGCAACACTGAAGCTTTCTTT; CDR3 protein: CASATTWGSNTEAFF; V gene: TRBV5-1; J gene: TRBJ1-1; D gene: -; clone size: few
CDR3 DNA: TGTGCCAGCAGCATGGCAGCGGGAGGGCCGAGTTACGAGCAGTACTTC; CDR3 protein: CASSMAAGGPSYEQYF; V gene: TRBV7-9; J gene: TRBJ2-7; D gene: TRBD2; clone size: few
CDR3 DNA: TGCGCCAGCGGGAAGGGGAGGAAGAACACTGAAGCTTTCTTT; CDR3 protein: CASGKGRKNTEAFF; V gene: TRBV5-1; J gene: TRBJ1-1; D gene: -; clone size: few
CDR3 DNA: TGTGCCAGCAGTGAAATTACAGGGGGCTATTACGAGCAGTACTTC; CDR3 protein: CASSEITGGYYEQYF; V gene: TRBV6-1; J gene: TRBJ2-7; D gene: TRBD1; clone size: few
CDR3 DNA: TGTGCCAGCAGTGGAGAGACCGGGGATGCTGAGCAGTTCTTC; CDR3 protein: CASSGETGDAEQFF; V gene: TRBV2; J gene: TRBJ2-1; D gene: -; clone size: -
CDR3 DNA: TGTGCCAGCAGTGAAGGACAATTCAATCAGCCCCAGCATTTT; CDR3 protein: CASSEGQFNQPQHF; V gene: TRBV2; J gene: TRBJ1-5; D gene: -; clone size: few
CDR3 DNA: TGTGCCTCGTCGACAGGGGGAAACACCATATATTTT; CDR3 protein: CASSTGGNTIYF; V gene: TRBV30; J gene: TRBJ1-3; D gene: TRBD1; clone size: -
CDR3 DNA: TGTGCCAGCAGCCAACCAGCGATGGGGGCGCGGGAGTATAACACCGGGGAGCTGTTTTTT; CDR3 protein: CASSQPAMGAREYNTGELFF; V gene: TRBV4-2; J gene: TRBJ2-2; D gene: -; clone size: few
CDR3 DNA: TGTGCCAGTAGTATGTCAGTGGGCGCTTTCTTT; CDR3 protein: CASSMSVGAFF; V gene: TRBV19; J gene: TRBJ1-1; D gene: -; clone size: few
CDR3 DNA: TGTGCCAGCAGCCCAGACGTGGGGAGGGGGAGGGGCTACACCTTC; CDR3 protein: CASSPDVGRGRGYTF; V gene: TRBV7-2; J gene: TRBJ1-2; D gene: -; clone size: -
CDR3 DNA: TGTGCCAGCAGTTACTCGAGCTCTGGAAACACCATATATTTT; CDR3 protein: CASSYSSSGNTIYF; V gene: TRBV6-5; J gene: TRBJ1-3; D gene: -; clone size: -
CDR3 DNA: TGTGCCATCAGTGAGTCAACAGCTGCAACTAATGAAAAACTGTTTTTT; CDR3 protein: CAISESTAATNEKLFF; V gene: TRBV10-3; J gene: TRBJ1-4; D gene: -; clone size: -
CDR3 DNA: TGTGCCAGCAGGGAAGCTGGGACAGCTGGTTCACCCCTCCACTTT; CDR3 protein: CASREAGTAGSPLHF; V gene: TRBV25-1; J gene: TRBJ1-6; D gene: TRBD1; clone size: few
CDR3 DNA: TGTGCCAGCAGCGAGGGGGTTACCTACGAGCAGTACTTC; CDR3 protein: CASSEGVTYEQYF; V gene: TRBV6-1; J gene: TRBJ2-7; D gene: -; clone size: few
CDR3 DNA: TGTGCCAGCAGAACAAGACTAGCGAACGACGAGCAGTACTTC; CDR3 protein: CASRTRLANDEQYF; V gene: TRBV6-5; J gene: TRBJ2-7; D gene: TRBD2; clone size: few
CDR3 DNA: TGTGCCAGCAGCAAAGGGACTAGCGAATCAGGTGAGCAGTTCTTC; CDR3 protein: CASSKGTSESGEQFF; V gene: TRBV21-1; J gene: TRBJ2-1; D gene: -; clone size: -
CDR3 DNA: TGTGCCAGCAGCTTGGAAAGGGGGCTAGAGACCCAGTACTTC; CDR3 protein: CASSLERGLETQYF; V gene: TRBV5-4; J gene: TRBJ2-5; D gene: TRBD1; clone size: few
CDR3 DNA: TGTGCCAGCAGCTTGCCGGGAGTGGGAAACATTCAGTACTTC; CDR3 protein: CASSLPGVGNIQYF; V gene: TRBV5-4; J gene: TRBJ2-4; D gene: -; clone size: -
CDR3 DNA: TGTGCCAGCAGCCGACCCGGGACTCCAGTCACCCAGTACTTC; CDR3 protein: CASSRPGTPVTQYF; V gene: TRBV4-2; J gene: TRBJ2-5; D gene: -; clone size: few
CDR3 DNA: TGTGCCAGCAGCCATCGGGGACTTTACCCCGAGCAGTTCTTC; CDR3 protein: CASSHRGLYPEQFF; V gene: TRBV27; J gene: TRBJ2-1; D gene: -; clone size: few
CDR3 DNA: TGTGCCAGCAGTTCAGGGCGGGGGGAATCCTACAATGAGCAGTTCTTC; CDR3 protein: CASSSGRGESYNEQFF; V gene: TRBV27; J gene: TRBJ2-1; D gene: TRBD2; clone size: -
CDR3 DNA: TGCGCCAGCAGCTTCATTCAGGGAGGCACTGAAGCTTTCTTT; CDR3 protein: CASSFIQGGTEAFF; V gene: TRBV5-1; J gene: TRBJ1-1; D gene: -; clone size: few
CDR3 DNA: TGTGCCGGTACCGGCGGAAGCTCCTATAATTCACCCCTCCACTTT; CDR3 protein: CAGTGGSSYNSPLHF; V gene: TRBV30; J gene: TRBJ1-6; D gene: -; clone size: -
CDR3 DNA: TGTGCCAGCAGCGTAGACAGGGGGCACACCATATATTTT; CDR3 protein: CASSVDRGHTIYF; V gene: TRBV9; J gene: TRBJ1-3; D gene: TRBD1; clone size: -
CDR3 DNA: TGTGCCAGCAGCGCGGGAGGTTTGGGGGGGGAGCTGTTTTTT; CDR3 protein: CASSAGGLGGELFF; V gene: TRBV6-5; J gene: TRBJ2-2; D gene: TRBD2; clone size: -
CDR3 DNA: TGTGCCAGCAGAAAACCGGACAGCTACAATGAGCAGTTCTTC; CDR3 protein: CASRKPDSYNEQFF; V gene: TRBV28; J gene: TRBJ2-1; D gene: -; clone size: few
CDR3 DNA: TGTGCCAGCAGGGGGACACCATCACAAGAGACCCAGTACTTC; CDR3 protein: CASRGTPSQETQYF; V gene: TRBV6-1; J gene: TRBJ2-5; D gene: -; clone size: -
CDR3 DNA: TGCGCCAGCAGCCCCGGGACAGGGATACAAGAGACCCAGTACTTC; CDR3 protein: CASSPGTGIQETQYF; V gene: TRBV5-1; J gene: TRBJ2-5; D gene: TRBD1; clone size: few
CDR3 DNA: TGTGCCAGCAGCTCCGGGACAGGGTCCTACGAGCAGTACTTC; CDR3 protein: CASSSGTGSYEQYF; V gene: TRBV11-1; J gene: TRBJ2-7; D gene: TRBD1; clone size: -
CDR3 DNA: TGTGCCAGTAGTATGGTCGGGTCTCACAATGAGCAGTTCTTC; CDR3 protein: CASSMVGSHNEQFF; V gene: TRBV19; J gene: TRBJ2-1; D gene: -; clone size: -
CDR3 DNA: TGTGCCAGCAGCTCGGGACTAGCGGAGACCCAGTACTTC; CDR3 protein: CASSSGLAETQYF; V gene: TRBV7-9; J gene: TRBJ2-5; D gene: TRBD2; clone size: few
CDR3 DNA: TGTGCCAGCTCTCGGGAGGGTAGAGAAAAACTGTTTTTT; CDR3 protein: CASSREGREKLFF; V gene: TRBV18; J gene: TRBJ1-4; D gene: -; clone size: -
CDR3 DNA: TGTGCCAGCTCACCACCGGGGGGCACTGAAGCTTTCTTT; CDR3 protein: CASSPPGGTEAFF; V gene: TRBV18; J gene: TRBJ1-1; D gene: -; clone size: few
CDR3 DNA: TGTGCCAGCAGCTTTGTTGAGGCAGGGACGCAGTATTTT; CDR3 protein: CASSFVEAGTQYF; V gene: TRBV7-7; J gene: TRBJ2-3; D gene: -; clone size: -
CDR3 DNA: TGTGCCAGCAGCGGACTAGCGGGAGGAGGGACCTACAATGAGCAGTTCTTC; CDR3 protein: CASSGLAGGGTYNEQFF; V gene: TRBV7-9; J gene: TRBJ2-1; D gene: TRBD2; clone size: few
CDR3 DNA: TGTGCCGCGGGGGGAGGGGTGGCTGAAGCTTTCTTT; CDR3 protein: CAAGGGVAEAFF; V gene: TRBV10-3; J gene: TRBJ1-1; D gene: -; clone size: -
CDR3 DNA: TGCGCCAGCAGCAGGTTAGGGACAGGGGACTACGAGCAGTACTTC; CDR3 protein: CASSRLGTGDYEQYF; V gene: TRBV4-3; J gene: TRBJ2-7; D gene: TRBD1; clone size: -
CDR3 DNA: TGTGCCAGCAGTTATATGTCCTCCGGTGAGCAGTTCTTC; CDR3 protein: CASSYMSSGEQFF; V gene: TRBV6-5; J gene: TRBJ2-1; D gene: -; clone size: -
CDR3 DNA: TGTGCCAGCAGCTTGTTCGGGAGATCCTACGAGCAGTACTTC; CDR3 protein: CASSLFGRSYEQYF; V gene: TRBV5-8; J gene: TRBJ2-7; D gene: -; clone size: -